This T cell receptor (beta chain) came from a study of blood T cell repertoires in COVID-19. This clone was seen a handful of times. Sequencing was performed with immunoSEQ multiplex PCR; in TCRdb, only in-frame clones are kept and a portion is missing. The table records 140,000 to 150,000 clones, approximately 84% of them present only once. V dropped 6 bases and J dropped 5 bases, with 9 bases sitting between them. The CDR3 is 12 residues long. Germline V gives CDR1 MGHRA, CDR2 YSYEKL. The chain employs TRBV4-1 and TRBJ2-3; D call uncertain. What was sequenced was PBMCs or T cells enriched from blood (not recorded which). The sequence was collected from a woman between 50 and 59 years old with acute COVID-19. CDR3 amino acids: CASSARLDTQYF. The DNA for the CDR3 is TGCGCCAGCAGTGCTAGGTTAGATACGCAGTATTTT.